Following are 24 T cell receptor beta chains from one sample sequenced in a study of T cell repertoires in aging, cancer and after chemotherapy. Amplification of TCR beta used genomic DNA extracted from peripheral blood. A mixed TRB-A/B primer pool amplified rearranged TRB by multiplex touch-down PCR. MiXCR, run by TCRdb on the multiplex PCR reads, gives a single entry per CDR3 protein. The sample holds under 2,500 distinct CDR3 sequences, about 59% seen once. Input material: blood. The receptors originated from a human donor with a blood cancer.

This clonotype has only one observation. The chain links TRBV19 to TRBJ2-7; 10 bases are a match to TRBD2. The junction had 2 bases not matched to a gene; V was cut back by 6 bases and J by 3 bases. Germline V lookup: CDR1 LNHDA, CDR2 SQIVND (reference sequence). The CDR3 runs to 13 residues. The CDR3 DNA sequence: TGTGCCAGTAGCTGGACTAGCGGCTACGAGCAGTACTTC. As protein: CASSWTSGYEQYF.

This chain links TRBV6-1 with TRBJ2-5, with 9 bases aligning to TRBD2. J gave up 3 bases and V 4 bases, and 3 bases lay outside the gene matches. Germline V CDR1 and CDR2: MNHNS, SASEGT. CDR3 length: 14 amino acids. The CDR3 DNA sequence: TGTGCCAGCAGTGTTGCTAGCGGGAAAGAGACCCAGTACTTC. It is translated as CASSVASGKETQYF.

This clonotype showed up just a few times. The V call is TRBV30, the J call TRBJ1-6; weak D call: TRBD1 (5 bases). V was pared by 1 base and J by 9 bases, with 13 bases between. Germline CDR1 and CDR2: GTSNPN and SVGIG (reference sequence). The CDR3 contains 14 residues. The CDR3 loop reads CAWSGGTDLSPLHF. The CDR3 DNA reads TGTGCCTGGAGTGGTGGGACCGACCTTTCACCCCTCCACTTT.

This clonotype has more than one count but fewer than ten. The CDR3 protein is CASSPTGGARYGYTF. In nucleotides, the CDR3 is TGTGCCAGCAGTCCGACAGGGGGCGCGCGCTATGGCTACACCTTC. The chain uses TRBV12-3 or TRBV12-4 and TRBJ1-2, with 10 bases that match TRBD1. Losses at the gene ends were 5 bases for V and 4 bases for J; bases not matched to a gene: 7. This CDR3 has 15 residues.

This chain joins TRBV12-3 or TRBV12-4 and TRBJ2-1; TRBD2 matches at 10 bases. V shed 5 bases and J 4 bases; nucleotides not matched to a gene: 11. CDR3 length equals 17 residues. The DNA for the CDR3 is TGTGCCAGCAGTGCTTCAATACTAGCGGGACTTTACAATGAGCAGTTCTTC. Residues: CASSASILAGLYNEQFF.

The V gene is TRBV27, the J gene TRBJ2-3; 12 nucleotides line up with TRBD2. The CDR3 totals 16 residues. J lost 3 bases, V lost 6 bases, and 7 bases had no gene match. The germline V gene has CDR1 MNHEY and CDR2 SMNVEV (reference sequence). The CDR3 reads CASRPQLAGGTDTQYF. The CDR3 DNA is TGTGCCAGCAGACCCCAACTAGCGGGAGGAACAGATACGCAGTATTTT.

The chain is built from TRBV12-5 and TRBJ2-2; TRBD2 matches at 12 bases. Germline V CDR1 and CDR2: LGHNT, FRNRAP. The V and J ends lost 7 bases and 4 bases, in that order; junction bases with no gene match: 10. CDR3 size: 17 residues. The CDR3 sequence: CASAGLAGARSTGELFF. The CDR3 DNA is TGTGCTAGTGCGGGACTAGCGGGTGCTCGGTCCACCGGGGAGCTGTTTTTT. The variable domain in full, with the rest retrieved from reference TRBV12-5 and TRBJ2-2, is DARVTQTPRHKVTEMGQEVTMRCQPILGHNTVFWYRQTMMQGLELLAYFRNRAPLDDSGMPKDRFSAEMPDATLATLKIQPSEPRDSAVYFCASAGLAGARSTGELFFGEGSRLTVL.

The chain recombines TRBV15 with TRBJ2-3; 7 bases fit TRBD1. After removal of 6 bases from V and 5 bases from J, the junction contained 11 bases not matched to a gene. The V gene's germline CDR1 is LNHNV and CDR2 YYDKDF (reference sequence). CDR3 length equals 15 residues. The DNA for the CDR3 is TGTGCCACCAGTAAGGGAAGGGGGCTTCAAGATACGCAGTATTTT. Translation: CATSKGRGLQDTQYF.

The J gene is TRBJ2-3, the V gene TRBV29-1; 7 bases align to TRBD2. CDR1 and CDR2 (germline): SQVTM, ANQGSEA. This CDR3 contains 16 residues. V dropped 7 bases and J dropped 0; count of bases not matched to a gene: 13. Here the CDR3 reads CSGGGGGVVSTDTQYF. CDR3 bases: TGCAGCGGGGGGGGAGGAGGGGTGGTTAGCACAGATACGCAGTATTTT.

This sequence joins TRBV6-5 and TRBJ2-7, with 8 bases identical to TRBD1. The CDR3 covers 14 residues. CDR1 and CDR2 (germline): MNHEY, SVGAGI. V shed 5 bases, J shed 1 base, and the junction held 4 bases outside the gene matches. The CDR3 DNA reads as TGTGCCAGCAGTGACAGGGGCTATTCCTACGAGCAGTACTTC. Translated: CASSDRGYSYEQYF.

This clonotype was detected only once. V usage is TRBV19 and J usage is TRBJ2-7; 7 bases match TRBD1. With V trimmed by 5 bases and J by 1 base, 5 bases remained unmatched. CDR1 is LNHDA and CDR2 is SQIVND in the germline V gene (reference sequence). This CDR3 comprises 14 residues. In DNA form, the CDR3 reads TGTGCCAGTAGTCAAGCCAGGGGGTCCTACGAGCAGTACTTC. It translates to CASSQARGSYEQYF.

The rearrangement links TRBV6-1 to TRBJ2-3; D perhaps matches TRBD1 (5 bases). The CDR3 is 16 amino acids. Trimming left V 6 bases short and J 6 bases short, with 22 bases between. Per germline, CDR1 MNHNS and CDR2 SASEGT. The CDR3 coding sequence is TGTGCCAGCAGCTTGAGTACAGGAGATGGTGTGGATACGCAGTATTTT. It is translated as CASSLSTGDGVDTQYF.

This clonotype is labeled medium-sized. CDR3 sequence (DNA): TGTGCTAGTGGTTTTGCCTACGAGCAGTACTTC. Translated: CASGFAYEQYF. The chain links TRBV12-5 to TRBJ2-7, with unresolved D. CDR3 length equals 11 residues. The ends were cut back, 3 bases at V and 2 bases at J, with 2 bases in the middle. CDR1 is LGHNT, CDR2 FRNRAP, per germline.

The chain recombines TRBV6-6 with TRBJ1-1, with D unresolved. Germline V gene data show CDR1 as MNHNY and CDR2 as SVGAGI (reference sequence). The ends were cut back, 5 bases at V and 6 bases at J, with 13 bases in the middle. CDR3 length: 13 amino acids. CDR3 region: CASSGRDWAEAFF. The CDR3 bases are TGTGCCAGCAGTGGGAGGGATTGGGCTGAAGCTTTCTTT.

The chain links TRBV7-2 to TRBJ2-7, with a possible D match to TRBD1 (6 bases). The CDR3 runs to 13 residues. V lost 3 bases and J 6 bases, leaving 12 bases between the germline ends. The germline V gene has CDR1 SGHTA and CDR2 FQGNSA. The CDR3 reads CASSFRQDREQYF. The DNA for the CDR3 is TGTGCCAGCAGCTTCCGACAGGACCGCGAGCAGTACTTC.

The CDR3 reads CASSLRTGGVEQFF. The DNA of the CDR3 is TGTGCCAGCAGCCTCCGGACAGGGGGCGTTGAGCAGTTCTTC. This chain links TRBV6-5 with TRBJ2-1, with TRBD1 matching over 11 bases. Germline V gene data show CDR1 as MNHEY and CDR2 as SVGAGI. This CDR3 comprises 14 residues. Unmatched junction bases numbered 7, after V lost 6 bases and J lost 9 bases.

A few counts support this clonotype. The chain joins TRBV6-5 to TRBJ2-7; D may be TRBD1 or TRBD2 (5 bases each). The CDR3 is made up of 14 amino acids. Trimming cost V 2 bases and J 7 bases, with 15 bases left between them. Germline V gene sequence: CDR1 MNHEY, CDR2 SVGAGI. The CDR3 DNA is TGTGCCAGCAGTTACCCCAGGGACCACGATGAGCAGTACTTC. It codes for CASSYPRDHDEQYF.

The chain is built from TRBV5-6 and TRBJ2-7, with D hard to call. Germline assignment: CDR1 SGHDT and CDR2 YYEEEE. The CDR3 has 15 residues. V lost 0 bases and J 0 bases, leaving 10 bases between the germline ends. CDR3 amino acids: CASSLVGVFSYEQYF. CDR3 coding DNA: TGTGCCAGCAGCTTGGTTGGGGTTTTCTCCTACGAGCAGTACTTC.

For the CDR3, the DNA is TGTGCCAGCAGCCCCTACAATGAGCAGTTCTTC. Its translation: CASSPYNEQFF. The V call is TRBV7-2, the J call TRBJ2-1; D is ambiguous. CDR1 and CDR2 (germline): SGHTA, FQGNSA. The length of the CDR3 is 11 residues. Trimming stripped 5 bases from V and 2 bases from J, with 1 base between.

This clonotype occurred a few times. The chain uses TRBV27 and TRBJ2-7; TRBD2 matches 7 bases. The germline V gene encodes CDR1 MNHEY and CDR2 SMNVEV (reference sequence). This CDR3 is built from 14 residues. The V and J ends lost 5 bases and 3 bases, in that order; junction bases with no gene match: 7. This CDR3 reads CASSRGPGGYEQYF. CDR3 nucleotides: TGTGCCAGCAGTCGAGGCCCGGGGGGCTACGAGCAGTACTTC.

This chain uses TRBV12-3 or TRBV12-4 with TRBJ1-2, with D unclear. The CDR3 contains 15 residues. With 4 bases removed from V and 4 bases from J, the gap between germline ends came to 16 bases. The DNA of the CDR3 is TGTGCCAGCAGTTCTTTGGGTTTCCCCGGCTATGGCTACACCTTC. This encodes CASSSLGFPGYGYTF.

The rearrangement uses TRBV6-5 and TRBJ2-5; D is undetermined. Germline-derived CDR1 and CDR2 are MNHEY and SVGAGI. The CDR3 is made up of 13 amino acids. V shed 5 bases and J shed 4 bases, with 11 bases lying between them. In DNA, the CDR3 is TGTGCCAGCAGTGAACGACTCCCAGAGACCCAGTACTTC. It specifies CASSERLPETQYF.

The chain recombines TRBV6-5 with TRBJ2-3; D remains unclear. The ends were cut back, 3 bases at V and 4 bases at J, with 8 bases in the middle. The germline V gene encodes CDR1 MNHEY and CDR2 SVGAGI. The CDR3 consists of 13 residues. DNA of the CDR3: TGTGCCAGCAGTTATTCCGAGGCAGATACGCAGTATTTT. It encodes CASSYSEADTQYF.

This clonotype was counted only a few times. This chain uses TRBV6-1 with TRBJ1-3; perhaps TRBD1 as D (5 bases). The germline V gene has CDR1 MNHNS and CDR2 SASEGT. Trimming removed 0 bases from V and 2 bases from J, with 5 bases in between. The CDR3 runs to 14 residues. The CDR3 region is CASSEAGAGNTIYF. In DNA form, the CDR3 reads TGTGCCAGCAGTGAAGCAGGGGCTGGAAACACCATATATTTT.